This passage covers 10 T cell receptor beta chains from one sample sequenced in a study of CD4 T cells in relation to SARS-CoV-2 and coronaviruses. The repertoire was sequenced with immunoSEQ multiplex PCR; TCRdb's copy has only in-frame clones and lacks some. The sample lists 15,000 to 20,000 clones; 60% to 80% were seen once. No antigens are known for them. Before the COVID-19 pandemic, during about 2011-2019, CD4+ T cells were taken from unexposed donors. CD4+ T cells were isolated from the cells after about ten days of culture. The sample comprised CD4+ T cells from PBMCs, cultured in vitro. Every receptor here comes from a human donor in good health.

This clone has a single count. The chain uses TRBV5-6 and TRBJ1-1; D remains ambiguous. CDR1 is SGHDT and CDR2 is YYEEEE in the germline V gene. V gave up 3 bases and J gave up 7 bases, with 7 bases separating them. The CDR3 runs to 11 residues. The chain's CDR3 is CASSWSGEAFF. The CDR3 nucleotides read TGTGCCAGCAGCTGGAGCGGTGAAGCTTTCTTT.

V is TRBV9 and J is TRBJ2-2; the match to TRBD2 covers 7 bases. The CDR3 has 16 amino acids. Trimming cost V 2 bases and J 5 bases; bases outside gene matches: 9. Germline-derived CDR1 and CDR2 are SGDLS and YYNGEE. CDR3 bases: TGTGCCAGCAGCGTCTCGACCGGGGGGTGGACCGGGGAGCTGTTTTTT. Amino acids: CASSVSTGGWTGELFF.

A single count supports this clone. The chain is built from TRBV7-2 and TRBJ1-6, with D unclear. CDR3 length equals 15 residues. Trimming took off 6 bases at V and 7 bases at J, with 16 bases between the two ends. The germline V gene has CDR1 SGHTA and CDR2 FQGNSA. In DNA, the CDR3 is TGTGCCAGCAGTCTAACTGGGGTGGGGAATTCACCCCTCCACTTT. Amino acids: CASSLTGVGNSPLHF.

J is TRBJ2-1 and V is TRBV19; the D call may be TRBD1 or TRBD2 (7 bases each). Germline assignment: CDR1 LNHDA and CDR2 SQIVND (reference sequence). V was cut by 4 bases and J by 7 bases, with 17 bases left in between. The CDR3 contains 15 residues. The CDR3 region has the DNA TGTGCCAGTAGTACCCCCCAGGGGGGGTTAAATGAGCAGTTCTTC. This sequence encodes CASSTPQGGLNEQFF.

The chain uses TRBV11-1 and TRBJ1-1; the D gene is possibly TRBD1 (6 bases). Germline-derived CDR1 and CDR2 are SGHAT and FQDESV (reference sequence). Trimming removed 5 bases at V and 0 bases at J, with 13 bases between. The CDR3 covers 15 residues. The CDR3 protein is CASSVNTGMNTEAFF. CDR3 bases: TGTGCCAGCAGCGTAAACACAGGGATGAACACTGAAGCTTTCTTT.

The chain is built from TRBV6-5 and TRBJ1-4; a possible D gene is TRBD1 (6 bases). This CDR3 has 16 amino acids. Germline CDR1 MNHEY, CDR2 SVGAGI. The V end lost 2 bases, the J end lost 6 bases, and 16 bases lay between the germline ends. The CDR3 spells CASSYVGGLEDEKLFF. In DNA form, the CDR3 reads TGTGCCAGCAGTTACGTTGGGGGGCTGGAGGATGAAAAACTGTTTTTT.

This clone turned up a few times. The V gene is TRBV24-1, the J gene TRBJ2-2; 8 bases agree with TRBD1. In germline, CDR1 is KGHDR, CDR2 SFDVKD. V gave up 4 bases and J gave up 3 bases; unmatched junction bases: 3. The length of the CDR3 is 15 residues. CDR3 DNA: TGTGCCACCAGTGAGCACAGGGGGGACACCGGGGAGCTGTTTTTT. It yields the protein CATSEHRGDTGELFF.

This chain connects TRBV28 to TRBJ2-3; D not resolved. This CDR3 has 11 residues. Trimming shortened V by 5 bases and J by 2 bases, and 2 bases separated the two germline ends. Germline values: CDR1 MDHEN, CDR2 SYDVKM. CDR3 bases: TGTGCCAGCAGTAACACAGATACGCAGTATTTT. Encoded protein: CASSNTDTQYF.

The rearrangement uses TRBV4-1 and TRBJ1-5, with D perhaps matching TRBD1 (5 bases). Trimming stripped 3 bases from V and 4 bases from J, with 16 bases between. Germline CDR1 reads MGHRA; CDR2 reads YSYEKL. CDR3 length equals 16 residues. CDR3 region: CASSHTRGKSNQPQHF. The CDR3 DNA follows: TGCGCCAGCAGCCATACCCGGGGGAAATCTAATCAGCCCCAGCATTTT.

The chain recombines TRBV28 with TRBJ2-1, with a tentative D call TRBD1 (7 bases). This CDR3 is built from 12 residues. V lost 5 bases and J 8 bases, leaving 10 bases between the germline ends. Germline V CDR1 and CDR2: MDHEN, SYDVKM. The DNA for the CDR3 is TGTGCCAGCAGTCCCAGGGGGGATGAGCAGTTCTTC. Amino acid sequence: CASSPRGDEQFF.